Following are 26 T cell receptor beta chains from one sample sequenced in a study of T cells in Graves' hyperthyroidism and ophthalmopathy (dated by TCRdb to the late 2010s). The library was produced with multiplex PCR. Sequencing took place on an Illumina HiSeq 2000. TCR beta CDR3 regions were amplified from RNA transcripts. The TCR CDR3 was subjected to a first round of RT-PCR using the HTBI primer set and the Qiagen OneStep RT-PCR kit. TCRdb reprocessed the public reads (quality trimming at Q25 with fastp, clone calling with MiXCR) and kept in-frame beta chains. Each CDR3 protein appears once, grouped with its most common genes and DNA. The sample yields 500,000 to 600,000 distinct CDR3 sequences; 16% were counted once. The ten biggest clones cover about 20% of the sample. The sample comprised blood. The receptor set was obtained from a woman under 30 with Graves' hyperthyroidism.

The chain uses TRBV27 and TRBJ2-7, with 7 bases matching TRBD2. CDR1 is MNHEY and CDR2 is SMNVEV in the germline V gene (reference sequence). V dropped 2 bases and J dropped 2; count of bases not matched to a gene: 3. The CDR3 covers 14 residues. CDR3 coding DNA: TGTGCCAGCAGTTTAAGGAGCGGGGCCTACGAGCAGTACTTC. Translation: CASSLRSGAYEQYF.

This clonotype was recorded a few times. V is TRBV7-2 and J is TRBJ1-5, with D possibly being TRBD1 (5 bases). Trimming shortened V by 2 bases and J by 6 bases, and 11 bases separated the two germline ends. The CDR3 contains 14 residues. Per the germline V gene, CDR1 is SGHTA and CDR2 is FQGNSA. The CDR3 reads CASSLLGQGQPQHF. The DNA of the CDR3 is TGTGCCAGCAGCTTATTAGGTCAGGGTCAGCCCCAGCATTTT.

The chain employs TRBV29-1 and TRBJ2-2, with 8 bases that match TRBD2. Trimming at V came to 7 bases and at J to 3 bases, leaving 4 bases not matched to a gene. The V gene's germline CDR1 is SQVTM and CDR2 ANQGSEA. The CDR3 has 13 amino acids. CDR3 amino acids: CSAVGGDTGELFF. CDR3 nucleotide sequence: TGCAGCGCCGTCGGGGGGGACACCGGGGAGCTGTTTTTT.

V and J are TRBV9 and TRBJ2-1; 8 bases map to TRBD2. CDR3 length: 16 amino acids. Germline lookup yields CDR1 SGDLS and CDR2 YYNGEE. Trimming at V came to 4 bases and at J to 10 bases, leaving 16 bases not matched to a gene. The CDR3 is CASSFITGGGLSEQFF. The CDR3 nucleotides read TGTGCCAGCAGCTTTATAACGGGAGGGGGATTGAGCGAGCAGTTCTTC.

This clonotype was seen more than once but under ten times. The chain joins TRBV3-1 to TRBJ1-2; unclear D gene. The germline V and J ends were trimmed by 0 bases and 8 bases, with 10 bases remaining between them. The V gene's germline CDR1 is LGHDT and CDR2 YNNKEL (reference sequence). The CDR3 consists of 13 residues. The CDR3 region has the DNA TGTGCCAGCAGCCAAGAACCGACCTGGGGCTACACCTTC. Protein sequence: CASSQEPTWGYTF.

The chain is built from TRBV27 and TRBJ2-2; 8 bases agree with TRBD2. The CDR3 runs to 17 residues. The germline gives CDR1 MNHEY, CDR2 SMNVEV (reference sequence). V was pared by 6 bases and J by 1 base, with 10 bases of the junction left unmatched. CDR3 coding DNA: TGTGCCAGCAGGGCAGACAGGCTAGCGGGGAACACCGGGGAGCTGTTTTTT. It specifies CASRADRLAGNTGELFF.

The V and J genes are TRBV3-1 and TRBJ1-3; D not certain. V was clipped by 0 bases and J by 7 bases, with 13 bases between them. CDR3 length: 15 amino acids. Looked up from germline, CDR1 is LGHDT and CDR2 is YNNKEL (reference sequence). The CDR3 nucleotides are TGTGCCAGCAGCCAAGATTTGCAGTCGGGGAACACCATATATTTT. Its protein is CASSQDLQSGNTIYF.

The V call is TRBV20-1, the J call TRBJ1-1; a weak D match, TRBD1 (6 bases). Germline-derived CDR1 and CDR2 are DFQATT and SNEGSKA (reference sequence). V lost 5 bases and J 2 bases, leaving 9 bases between the germline ends. CDR3 size: 12 residues. This CDR3 reads CSAGTKNTEAFF. CDR3 nucleotides: TGCAGTGCTGGGACAAAAAACACTGAAGCTTTCTTT.

This clonotype was detected a few times. The CDR3 here is CSASVAFLSSSTDTQYF. The CDR3 DNA is TGCAGTGCTAGTGTCGCCTTTCTATCCTCTAGCACAGATACGCAGTATTTT. The chain links TRBV20-1 to TRBJ2-3; no firm D call. Between the trimmed V and J ends, which lost 3 bases and 0 bases, there was a span of 19 bases. Germline V gene sequence: CDR1 DFQATT, CDR2 SNEGSKA (reference sequence). This CDR3 comprises 17 residues.

The genes are TRBV12-3 or TRBV12-4 and TRBJ2-7; 9 bases are shared with TRBD1. J lost 3 bases, V lost 6 bases, and 6 bases had no gene match. CDR3 length: 14 amino acids. CDR3 protein: CASSYVTGGYEQYF. As DNA, the CDR3 is TGTGCCAGCAGCTATGTGACAGGGGGCTACGAGCAGTACTTC.

This clonotype was seen at least ten times. The chain recombines TRBV24-1 with TRBJ2-3; 11 positions match TRBD2. With V trimmed by 4 bases and J by 6 bases, 11 bases remained unmatched. The V gene's germline CDR1 is KGHDR and CDR2 SFDVKD. The CDR3 length is 17 residues. Here the CDR3 reads CATSEHLAGGTRDTQYF. Written as DNA, the CDR3 is TGTGCCACCAGTGAACACCTAGCGGGAGGTACTAGGGATACGCAGTATTTT.

This clonotype appeared many times. V usage is TRBV11-2 and J usage is TRBJ2-1; no reliable D call. The V and J ends lost 2 bases and 0 bases respectively, with 5 bases between them. CDR1 SGHAT and CDR2 FQNNGV come from the germline V gene. This CDR3 region has 14 residues. CDR3 residues: CASSLSTSYNEQFF. Here the CDR3 DNA reads TGTGCCAGCAGCTTAAGTACCTCCTACAATGAGCAGTTCTTC. Supplemented by reference TRBV11-2 and TRBJ2-1, the full variable domain reads EAGVAQSPRYKIIEKRQSVAFWCNPISGHATLYWYQQILGQGPKLLIQFQNNGVVDDSQLPKDRFSAERLKGVDSTLKIQPAKLEDSAVYLCASSLSTSYNEQFFGPGTRLTVL.

A few counts support this clonotype. The chain has TRBV7-8 and TRBJ1-4, with D unresolved. Germline loops: CDR1 SGHVS, CDR2 FQNEAQ. The length of the CDR3 is 15 residues. The germline V and J ends were trimmed by 2 bases and 8 bases, with 15 bases remaining between them. The CDR3 sequence is CASSLTQQTQEKLFF. The CDR3 DNA reads TGTGCCAGCAGCTTAACCCAGCAGACTCAGGAAAAACTGTTTTTT.

This clonotype was observed a few times. CDR3 nucleotides: TGCGCCAGCAGCTGGGACTTCTTAGCCAAAAACATTCAGTACTTC. Translation: CASSWDFLAKNIQYF. The chain carries TRBV5-1 and TRBJ2-4; D might be TRBD2 (6 bases). The CDR3 consists of 15 residues. The ends were cut back, 3 bases at V and 0 bases at J, with 10 bases in the middle. The germline V gene has CDR1 SGHRS and CDR2 YFSETQ.

This clonotype was picked up many times. The V gene is TRBV20-1, the J gene TRBJ2-7; tentative D call: TRBD2 (7 bases). Trimming took 3 bases from V and 4 from J, leaving 13 bases between them. Germline V gives CDR1 DFQATT, CDR2 SNEGSKA (reference sequence). CDR3 length: 13 residues. CDR3 coding DNA: TGCAGTGCTAGGGAGGGGAGGGGGTACGAGCAGTACTTC. It yields the protein CSAREGRGYEQYF.

This clonotype was seen ten or more times. This rearrangement joins TRBV28 to TRBJ1-4; D is ambiguous. Germline CDR1 MDHEN, CDR2 SYDVKM. The CDR3 is 17 residues long. V was trimmed by 5 bases and J by 2 bases, leaving 18 bases between them. The CDR3: CASSPLGGVETNEKLFF. CDR3 bases: TGTGCCAGCAGTCCCTTGGGTGGGGTGGAGACTAATGAAAAACTGTTTTTT.

This clonotype was detected a few times. J is TRBJ2-1 and V is TRBV7-9; TRBD1 matches at 7 bases. CDR1 is SEHNR and CDR2 is FQNEAQ in the germline V gene (reference sequence). This CDR3 comprises 14 residues. V lost 5 bases to trimming and J lost 7 bases; unmatched junction nucleotides: 8. CDR3 coding DNA: TGTGCCAGCAGCAAAGAGGGGGCGCAAAATGAGCAGTTCTTC. It specifies CASSKEGAQNEQFF.

In its sample, this clonotype was seen many times. The genes are TRBV7-2 and TRBJ2-3; a possible D gene is TRBD1 (6 bases). Germline values: CDR1 SGHTA, CDR2 FQGNSA. The V end lost 2 bases, the J end lost 4 bases, and 19 bases lay between the germline ends. The CDR3 has 17 residues. DNA of the CDR3: TGTGCCAGCAGCTTATATGGGGGCGATTCATGGGCAGATACGCAGTATTTT. It codes for CASSLYGGDSWADTQYF.

This clonotype appeared many times. J is TRBJ2-6 and V is TRBV6-1, with unresolved D. This CDR3 contains 13 residues. Trimming removed 6 bases at V and 0 bases at J, with 3 bases between. Germline-derived CDR1 and CDR2 are MNHNS and SASEGT. In DNA, the CDR3 is TGTGCCAGCAGCATCTCTGGGGCCAACGTCCTGACTTTC. It codes for CASSISGANVLTF.

This clonotype has only a few counts. The V and J genes are TRBV6-1 and TRBJ2-5; no definite D call. Germline V gene sequence: CDR1 MNHNS, CDR2 SASEGT. Trimming removed 7 bases at V and 1 base at J, with 19 bases between. The CDR3 is 16 amino acids. The CDR3 loop reads CASINRWAGGQETQYF. CDR3 DNA sequence: TGTGCCAGCATCAACCGATGGGCAGGCGGCCAAGAGACCCAGTACTTC.

The rearrangement uses TRBV28 and TRBJ2-2; the match to TRBD2 covers 8 bases. CDR1 and CDR2 from the germline V gene are MDHEN and SYDVKM. The CDR3 length is 16 residues. With 3 bases clipped from V and 0 bases from J, the junction kept 3 bases outside the gene matches. CDR3 sequence: CASSFRGRSNTGELFF. DNA of the CDR3: TGTGCCAGCAGTTTCCGCGGGAGGTCGAACACCGGGGAGCTGTTTTTT.

This clonotype was counted ten times or more. The V gene is TRBV11-2, the J gene TRBJ2-1; 10 bases are shared with TRBD2. Per germline, CDR1 SGHAT and CDR2 FQNNGV. V shed 4 bases, J shed 8 bases, and the junction held 11 bases outside the gene matches. This CDR3 spans 16 amino acids. Here the CDR3 DNA reads TGTGCCAGCAGCTCAGGGTCTAGCGGGGGAATGGATGAGCAGTTCTTC. Its translation: CASSSGSSGGMDEQFF.

This clonotype was counted at least ten times. The V gene is TRBV5-1, the J gene TRBJ1-2; tentative D call: TRBD1 (6 bases). V lost 4 bases, J lost 4 bases, and 17 bases lay in between. Germline values: CDR1 SGHRS, CDR2 YFSETQ. The CDR3 has 15 amino acids. The CDR3 DNA sequence: TGCGCCAGCAGCACAGACAGGCCCAACGTCTATGGCTACACCTTC. Amino acids: CASSTDRPNVYGYTF.

This clonotype showed up many times. The CDR3 nucleotides are TGTGCCAGCGCGGAGAGGGGGCGTCGAAGCTACGAGCAGTACTTC. This translates into CASAERGRRSYEQYF. J is TRBJ2-7 and V is TRBV28; 7 nucleotides agree with TRBD1. The CDR3 length is 15 residues. V gave up 8 bases and J gave up 3 bases; unmatched junction bases: 13. Per germline, CDR1 MDHEN and CDR2 SYDVKM.

The chain joins TRBV28 to TRBJ1-6, with TRBD1 as a possible D gene (6 bases). The CDR3 has 15 amino acids. The ends were cut back, 6 bases at V and 3 bases at J, with 12 bases in the middle. Germline V gives CDR1 MDHEN, CDR2 SYDVKM. The DNA for the CDR3 is TGTGCCAGCAGCCTCGACAGGATCTATAATTCACCCCTCCACTTT. Translating gives CASSLDRIYNSPLHF. The full variable domain, completed using reference TRBV28 and TRBJ1-6, is DVKVTQSSRYLVKRTGEKVFLECVQDMDHENMFWYRQDPGLGLRLIYFSYDVKMKEKGDIPEGYSVSREKKERFSLILESASTNQTSMYLCASSLDRIYNSPLHFGNGTRLTVT.

This clonotype was seen at least ten times. The chain has TRBV7-2 and TRBJ1-1; D not certain. Germline CDR1 and CDR2: SGHTA and FQGNSA. The CDR3 sequence is 15 residues long. V shed 5 bases and J shed 4 bases, with 17 bases lying between them. This CDR3 is CASSPKPSGSTEAFF. In DNA form, the CDR3 reads TGTGCCAGCAGCCCCAAACCCTCCGGTAGCACTGAAGCTTTCTTT.